This TCR beta chain was obtained from a study of somatic mutations in cytotoxic T cells in rheumatoid arthritis. Details on this clone: Its antigen is still unknown.

Measured with immunoSEQ multiplex PCR; TCRdb has only the in-frame clones, and not every one. The sample yields about 20,000 clones, over 75% seen once. Study-wide results and limits: CD8+ T-cell clonality did not differ significantly between rheumatoid arthritis patients and age-matched healthy controls. The CD8+ clonality of rheumatoid arthritis patients increased with age, whereas that of healthy controls did not.

By positive magnetic bead selection, CD4+ and CD8+ cells were isolated, and their purity was checked by flow cytometry. V lost 4 bases to trimming and J lost 5 bases; unmatched junction nucleotides: 7. Germline V lookup: CDR1 ENHRY, CDR2 SYGVKD. There are 14 residues in the CDR3. This TCR was recovered from an adult with rheumatoid arthritis. Sequenced material: CD8+ T cells sorted from blood. V and J are TRBV10-3 and TRBJ1-1, with 7 bases fitting TRBD1. The CDR3 loop is CAISATTGRTEAFF. CDR3 nucleotide sequence: TGTGCCATCAGTGCGACGACAGGGAGAACTGAAGCTTTCTTT.